The source of this T cell receptor (beta chain) is a study of blood T cell repertoires in COVID-19 (dated by TCRdb to about 2020). For context, the study as a whole: Collaborator samples came from the United States, Italy and Spain and covered acute and convalescent phases of COVID-19. The material from the prospective study consisted of cDNA or gDNA derived from T cells, B-cell-depleted T cells, or PBMCs. Subjects who had been exposed to COVID-19, were actively infected with it, or had recovered from it provided the deeply sampled blood TCRbeta repertoires that made up the dataset. The repertoires were released in a freely available public database intended as a resource for research on the immune response to SARS-CoV-2. The samples were drawn from two sources: the first 160 participants of the ongoing ImmuneRACE study, and 1,000 to 1,500 subjects contributed by 6 global collaborators. A de-identified subject ID, COVID-19 status, age in years and sex were almost always included in the sample metadata. HLA class I and class II types, where available, came from metadata supplied by the sample provider rather than from assay-based typing.

CDR1 and CDR2, per the germline V gene, are SGHRS and YFSETQ. V loses 0 bases at its end and J loses 1 base; junction bases beyond the gene matches: 4. Reading from cysteine to phenylalanine, the CDR3 counts 16 amino acids. The kept DNA is CDR3 alone, 48 bases in frame from the first base. Whole blood was collected in K2EDTA tubes by collaborating institutions according to the institutions' own protocols. Collaborator samples were shipped for TCRbeta analysis as frozen whole blood, isolated PBMCs, or DNA extracted from either sample type. Overall study results and their limits: How much clinical and demographic metadata was included differed by source and by participant, and the metadata was provided uncurated.

The immunoSEQ Assay, a bias-controlled multiplex PCR, was used to amplify TCRbeta CDR3 regions from genomic DNA. The study's own analysis went as follows. The number of nucleated cells in each sample was estimated by amplification of reference gene primers within the assay. To quantify the absolute abundance of each unique TCRbeta CDR3 rearrangement, sequence reads were collapsed and filtered. For each sample, productive Simpson clonality was calculated by taking the square root of Simpson's diversity index across productive rearrangements. TCRdb limited this immuneACCESS table to in-frame rearrangements with V and J called. A share of clones is missing; checked studies link under half to unresolved V genes, and the rest is unexplained. From that table come the V and J calls and clone size; the DNA was used to work out D and trimming. Recorded for this sample are about 46,000 clones; approximately 85% of them occurred a single time. The ten largest clones represent approximately 6.5% of the sample.

A remark on this clone: The specificity of this receptor is unknown. Per-nucleotide qualities are absent, and no much larger clonotype sits a single base away.

The sequence links TRBV5-1 to TRBJ2-3; 8 bases in the middle match TRBD1. The clonotype was recovered from a man in his 60s with acute or convalescent COVID-19. The sample comprised peripheral blood. The CDR3 reads as follows: CASSLGTGYGTDTQYF. The nucleotide sequence reads TGCGCCAGCAGCTTGGGGACAGGGTATGGCACAGATACGCAGTATTTT. With the portions outside the CDR3 filled from the reference TRBV5-1 and TRBJ2-3 genes, the complete variable region becomes KAGVTQTPRYLIKTRGQQVTLSCSPISGHRSVSWYQQTPGQGLQFLFEYFSETQRNKGNFPGRFSGRQFSNSRSEMNVSTLELGDSALYLCASSLGTGYGTDTQYFGPGTRLTVL.